The TCR beta chain under discussion was sequenced for a study of human T cells and chemical hapten exposure. CDR3 length equals 15 residues. With V trimmed by 5 bases and J by 8 bases, 6 bases remained unmatched. CDR1 and CDR2 (germline): MNHNS, SASEGT. TCRdb re-analysed the RACE reads in MiXCR, keeping a single row per CDR3 protein. Here the sample spans 65,000 to 95,000 distinct CDR3 sequences, about an eighth being singletons. Indicated time point: patch test 1, 2 weeks after DPC sensitization. Specified treatment: therapeutic diphenylcyclopropenone sensitization with weekly scalp DPC. The input for sequencing was whole blood, taken in connection with sensitization to the hapten diphenylcyclopropenone (DPC). The rearrangement uses TRBV6-1 and TRBJ2-1; 13 bases align to TRBD2. The sequence derives from a woman aged 55-75 years with alopecia areata. Some clones in this sample may be carry-over from other donors' samples. The chain's CDR3 is CASSRGLAGVDEQFF. CDR3 coding DNA: TGTGCCAGCAGTAGAGGACTAGCGGGGGTGGATGAGCAGTTCTTC.